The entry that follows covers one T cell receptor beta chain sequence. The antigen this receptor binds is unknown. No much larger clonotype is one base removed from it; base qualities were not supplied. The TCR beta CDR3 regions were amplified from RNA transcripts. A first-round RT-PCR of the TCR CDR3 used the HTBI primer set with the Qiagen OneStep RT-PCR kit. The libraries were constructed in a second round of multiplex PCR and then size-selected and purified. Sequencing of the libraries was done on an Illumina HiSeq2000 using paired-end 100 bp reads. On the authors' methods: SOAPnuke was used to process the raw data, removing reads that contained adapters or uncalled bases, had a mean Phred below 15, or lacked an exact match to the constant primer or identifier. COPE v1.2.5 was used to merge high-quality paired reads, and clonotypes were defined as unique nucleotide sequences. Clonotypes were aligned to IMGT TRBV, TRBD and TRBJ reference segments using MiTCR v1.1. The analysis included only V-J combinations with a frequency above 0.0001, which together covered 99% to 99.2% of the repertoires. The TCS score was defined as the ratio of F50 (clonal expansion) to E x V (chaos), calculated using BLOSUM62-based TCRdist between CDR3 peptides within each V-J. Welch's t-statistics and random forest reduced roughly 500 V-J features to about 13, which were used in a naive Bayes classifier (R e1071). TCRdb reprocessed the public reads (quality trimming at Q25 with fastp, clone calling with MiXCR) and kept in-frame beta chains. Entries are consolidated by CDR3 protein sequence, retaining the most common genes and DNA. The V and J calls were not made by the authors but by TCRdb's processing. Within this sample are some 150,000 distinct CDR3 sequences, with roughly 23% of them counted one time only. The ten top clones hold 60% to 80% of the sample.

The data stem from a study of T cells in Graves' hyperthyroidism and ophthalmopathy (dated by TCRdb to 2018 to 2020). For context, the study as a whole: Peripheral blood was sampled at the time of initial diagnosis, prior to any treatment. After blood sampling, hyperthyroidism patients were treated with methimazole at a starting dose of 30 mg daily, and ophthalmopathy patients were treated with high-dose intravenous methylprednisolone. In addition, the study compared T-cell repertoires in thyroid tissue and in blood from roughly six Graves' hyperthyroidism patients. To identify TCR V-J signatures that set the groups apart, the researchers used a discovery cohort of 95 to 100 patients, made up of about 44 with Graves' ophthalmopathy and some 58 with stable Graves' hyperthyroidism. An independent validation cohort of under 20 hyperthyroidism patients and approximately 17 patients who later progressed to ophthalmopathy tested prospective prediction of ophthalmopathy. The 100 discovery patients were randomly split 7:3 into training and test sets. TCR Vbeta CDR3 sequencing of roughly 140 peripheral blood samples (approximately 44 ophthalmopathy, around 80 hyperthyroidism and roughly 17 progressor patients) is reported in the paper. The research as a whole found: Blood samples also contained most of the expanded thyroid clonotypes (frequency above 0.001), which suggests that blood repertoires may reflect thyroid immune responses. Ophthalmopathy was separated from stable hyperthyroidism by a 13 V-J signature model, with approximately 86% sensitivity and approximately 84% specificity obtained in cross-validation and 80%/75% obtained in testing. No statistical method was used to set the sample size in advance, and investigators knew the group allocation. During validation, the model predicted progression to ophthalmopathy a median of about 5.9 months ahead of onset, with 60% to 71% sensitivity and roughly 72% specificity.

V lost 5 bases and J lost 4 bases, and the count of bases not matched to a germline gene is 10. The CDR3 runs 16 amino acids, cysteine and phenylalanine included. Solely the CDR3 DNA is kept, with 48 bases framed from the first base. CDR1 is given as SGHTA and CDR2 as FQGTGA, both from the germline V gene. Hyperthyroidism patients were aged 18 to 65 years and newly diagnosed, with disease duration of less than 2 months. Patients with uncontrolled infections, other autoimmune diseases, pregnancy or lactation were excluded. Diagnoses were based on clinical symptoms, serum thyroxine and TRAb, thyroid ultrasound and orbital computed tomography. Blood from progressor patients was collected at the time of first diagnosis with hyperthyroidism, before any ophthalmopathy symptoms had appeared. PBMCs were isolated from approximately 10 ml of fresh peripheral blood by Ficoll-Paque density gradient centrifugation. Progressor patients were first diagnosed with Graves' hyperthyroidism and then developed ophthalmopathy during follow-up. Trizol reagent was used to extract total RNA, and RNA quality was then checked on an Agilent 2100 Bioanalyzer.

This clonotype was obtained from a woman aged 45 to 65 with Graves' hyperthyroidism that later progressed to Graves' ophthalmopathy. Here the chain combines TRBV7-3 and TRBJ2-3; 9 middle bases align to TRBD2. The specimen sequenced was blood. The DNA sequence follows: TGTGCCAGCAGCCCCTTAGGCGGGAGGGCCCCAGATACGCAGTATTTT. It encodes CASSPLGGRAPDTQYF.